This passage covers 10 T cell receptor beta chains from one sample sequenced in a study of beta chain features in type 1 diabetes. Of the isolated RNA, all was reverse transcribed, and so the sequenced material was expressed TCRB transcripts. Profiling relied on immunoSEQ multiplex PCR, and the TCRdb table lists in-frame clones only, not all of them. Found here are about 44,000 clones, about 51% of them singletons; the top ten hold 2.1%. The sequenced sample was Tregs from blood. The receptors stem from a young woman in good health.

The chain couples TRBV9 to TRBJ2-5; D is unclear. The CDR3 contains 15 residues. CDR1 and CDR2 (germline): SGDLS, YYNGEE. Between the trimmed V and J ends, which lost 4 bases and 3 bases, there was a span of 16 bases. The CDR3 DNA is TGTGCCAGCAGCCCCTCAGTACGTCCAGAAGAGACCCAGTACTTC. Residues: CASSPSVRPEETQYF.

This clone turned up a few times. The chain has TRBV15 and TRBJ2-1, with TRBD1 matching 9 bases. Germline CDR1 reads LNHNV; CDR2 reads YYDKDF (reference sequence). The junction had 3 bases not matched to a gene; V was cut back by 2 bases and J by 4 bases. The CDR3 sequence is 15 residues long. The CDR3 nucleotides are TGTGCCACCAGCAGAACAGGGGGCGCATACAATGAGCAGTTCTTC. The encoded protein is CATSRTGGAYNEQFF.

To note about this clone: Mismatch with germline at one junction end may stem from a read error. Other DNA sequences within the sample encode an identical CDR3. The V and J genes are TRBV12-5 and TRBJ2-6; a weak D match, TRBD1 (5 bases). Germline CDR1 reads LGHNT; CDR2 reads FRNRAP. The CDR3 spans 13 residues. CDR3 sequence: CASGLSGANVLTF. CDR3 bases: TGTGCTAGTGGCCTTAGTGGGGCTAACGTCCTGACTTTC.

This rearrangement joins TRBV11-2 to TRBJ2-2; D is undetermined. Germline-derived CDR1 and CDR2 are SGHAT and FQNNGV. This CDR3 has 14 residues. Trimming pared 1 base from V and 4 bases from J, leaving 7 bases between. Written as DNA, the CDR3 is TGTGCCAGCAGCTTAGGAGTCTCCACCGGGGAGCTGTTTTTT. Its translation is CASSLGVSTGELFF.

The rearrangement joins TRBV7-9 to TRBJ2-2; D not resolved. The germline V and J ends were trimmed by 5 bases and 3 bases, with 10 bases remaining between them. CDR1 and CDR2 (germline): SEHNR, FQNEAQ (reference sequence). CDR3 length equals 14 residues. In nucleotides, the CDR3 is TGTGCCAGCAGCAAAACTACGCACACCGGGGAGCTGTTTTTT. Protein product: CASSKTTHTGELFF.

The chain links TRBV7-8 to TRBJ1-5; D perhaps matches TRBD1 (6 bases). Trimming left V 5 bases short and J 5 bases short, with 10 bases between. This CDR3 has 13 amino acids. The germline gives CDR1 SGHVS, CDR2 FQNEAQ. The CDR3 loop is CASSRTDDQPQHF. CDR3 nucleotides: TGTGCCAGCAGCCGGACAGACGATCAGCCCCAGCATTTT.

The V gene is TRBV5-1, the J gene TRBJ1-5; D gene unclear. The V gene's germline CDR1 is SGHRS and CDR2 YFSETQ. Trimming took off 0 bases at V and 2 bases at J, with 15 bases between the two ends. CDR3 length equals 17 residues. Here the CDR3 reads CASSLGYGTGGNQPQHF. The CDR3, as DNA: TGCGCCAGCAGCTTGGGGTATGGAACCGGGGGCAATCAGCCCCAGCATTTT.

This chain uses TRBV29-1 with TRBJ2-7; a weak D match, TRBD2 (5 bases). Trimming pared 3 bases from V and 7 bases from J, leaving 13 bases between. The CDR3 length is 12 residues. Looked up from germline, CDR1 is SQVTM and CDR2 is ANQGSEA. For the CDR3, the DNA is TGCAGCGTTGACCAGATAAGAGGGGAGCAGTACTTC. Its protein product is CSVDQIRGEQYF.

The genes are TRBV11-1 and TRBJ1-1; D unresolved. The CDR3 extends over 15 amino acids. V was pared by 2 bases and J by 4 bases, with 14 bases between. Germline assignment: CDR1 SGHAT and CDR2 FQDESV (reference sequence). The CDR3 reads CASSLLSGHPTEAFF. The CDR3 nucleotides are TGTGCCAGCAGCTTACTTTCGGGTCATCCCACTGAAGCTTTCTTT.

This clone was observed a few times. The chain employs TRBV28 and TRBJ1-1, with 10 bases matching TRBD1. The CDR3 spans 15 residues. Trimming cost V 6 bases and J 10 bases; bases outside gene matches: 14. In germline, CDR1 is MDHEN, CDR2 SYDVKM. As DNA, the CDR3 is TGTGCCAGCAGGAAGCCAGCGGGACAGGGGTGGATAGCTTTCTTT. Protein sequence: CASRKPAGQGWIAFF.